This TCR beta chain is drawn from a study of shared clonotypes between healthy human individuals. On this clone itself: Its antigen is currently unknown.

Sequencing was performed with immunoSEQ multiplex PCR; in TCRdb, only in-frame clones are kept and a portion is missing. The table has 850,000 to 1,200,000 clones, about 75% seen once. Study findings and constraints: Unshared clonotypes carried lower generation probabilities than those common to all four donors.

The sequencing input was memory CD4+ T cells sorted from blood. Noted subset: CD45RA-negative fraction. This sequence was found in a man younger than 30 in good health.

CDR3 in DNA: TGTGCCAGCAGCCTCCGACAGGCCACTACGCAGTATTTT. As protein: CASSLRQATTQYF. The rearrangement joins TRBV11-1 to TRBJ2-3; tentative D call: TRBD1 (6 bases). The germline V gene has CDR1 SGHAT and CDR2 FQDESV (reference sequence). The CDR3 consists of 13 residues. Trimming removed 5 bases at V and 8 bases at J, with 14 bases between.